This paragraph covers one T cell receptor beta chain sequence. The clone's antigen remains unknown. Nothing much larger sits one base from this clone, and base qualities are not available. Reading the germline V gene (reference sequence) gives CDR1 LNHNV and CDR2 YYDKDF. The junction shows trimming of 5 bases on V and 7 bases on J, plus 8 bases between the germline ends. The CDR3 numbers 12 residues from cysteine through phenylalanine. CDR3 DNA is the only sequence kept; it has 36 bases, read in frame from the first base. For sequencing of the TCRbeta CDR3 region, genomic DNA was extracted from the sorted cells. The immunoSEQ Assay was used to sequence the TCRbeta CDR3 regions. The table comes from immuneACCESS by way of TCRdb, which keeps in-frame sequences with V and J called. Part of the clones is missing from these tables; in studies checked, under half for an unresolved V gene and the rest for unknown reasons. This sample holds 89,000 or so clones; 80% to 90% were observed only once. 0.76% of the sample comes from the top ten.

The entry originates in a study of OX40 agonist ivuxolimab in advanced cancers. For the study in its entirety: The costimulatory receptor OX40 (CD134) was targeted by ivuxolimab, a fully human IgG2 agonistic monoclonal antibody. Intravenous ivuxolimab was administered to patients every 2 weeks at six dose levels: 0.01, 0.1, 0.3, 1.5, 3 and 10 mg/kg. Of the approximately 50 dose-escalation patients, hepatocellular carcinoma was present in about 20, melanoma in approximately 15, renal cell carcinoma in 9 and head and neck cancer in 9. The dose-escalation cohort was 82.7% male with a mean age of approximately 59 years, ranging from 23 to 79. Prior anti-PD-1, anti-PD-L1 or anti-CTLA-4 therapy was permitted, and 30% to 50% of dose-escalation patients had received checkpoint inhibitors. Three dose-escalation patients achieved partial responses, one with hepatocellular carcinoma and two with cutaneous melanoma. The purpose of peripheral TCRbeta sequencing was to test whether ivuxolimab changed TCR sequence diversity and led to clonal T-cell expansion. The paper reports the monotherapy dose-escalation portion (N = 52 patients) of the phase I ivuxolimab trial. Summary of the overall study and its limitations: At doses of 0.1 to 3.0 mg/kg, clonal expansion of both CD4+ and CD8+ blood T cells was observed from baseline to week 6. Partial responders in the 0.1-3.0 mg/kg groups had among the lowest normalized peripheral clonal expansion, especially among CD8+ T cells. Antigen specificity was not determined for the clonally expanded peripheral T cells. After ivuxolimab, more expanded clones were found on average in CD8+ T cells than in CD4+ T cells. Low levels of normalized T-cell clonal expansion were also seen in some patients who did not respond.

Patients with a history of autoimmune disease or receiving systemic immunosuppression were excluded from the trial. Peripheral blood for TCR sequencing was collected from all dose cohorts at baseline, on cycle 4 day 1, and on cycle 7 day 1. Samples came from an open-label, multicenter, first-in-human phase I dose-escalation trial of ivuxolimab. Adults with locally advanced or metastatic melanoma, renal cell carcinoma, hepatocellular carcinoma or head and neck squamous cell carcinoma were enrolled in the trial. Before TCR sequencing, CD4+ and CD8+ T cells were separately sorted from peripheral blood.

This TCR was sampled from an adult with an advanced solid tumor such as melanoma, head and neck, liver or kidney cancer. The rearrangement combines TRBV15 with TRBJ2-2; the D gene cannot be resolved reliably. Sequenced here: CD4+ or CD8+ T cells sorted from blood, sampled in a trial of the OX40 agonist ivuxolimab. The CDR3 is CATSQRNGELFF. The DNA sequence follows: TGTGCCACCAGCCAGAGAAACGGGGAGCTGTTTTTT. Beyond the CDR3, the reference TRBV15 and TRBJ2-2 genes provide the residues; the full variable domain reads: DAMVIQNPRYQVTQFGKPVTLSCSQTLNHNVMYWYQQKSSQAPKLLFHYYDKDFNNEADTPDNFQSRRPNTSFCFLDIRSPGLGDTAMYLCATSQRNGELFFGEGSRLTVL.